The next 28 T cell receptor beta chains were all read from a single sample in a study of T cell responses to AZD1222 COVID-19 vaccine. Data came from immunoSEQ multiplex PCR; TCRdb stores just in-frame clones and leaves some out. The sample lists some 92,000 clones; around 89% were seen once. Sequencing was performed on peripheral blood, taken on day 0 of AZD1222 vaccination. The receptors come from an adult in good health.

The rearrangement uses TRBV14 and TRBJ1-2; 9 bases match TRBD1. There are 13 residues in the CDR3. The V gene's germline CDR1 is SGHDN and CDR2 FVKESK. V trimming: 6 bases; J trimming: 6 bases; junction bases outside the gene matches: 5. CDR3 in DNA: TGTGCCAGCAGGCAGGGGACAGGGCATGGCTACACCTTC. Translated, it gives CASRQGTGHGYTF.

V gene TRBV5-4 combines with J gene TRBJ1-1; D not certain. The germline CDR1 and CDR2 sequences are SGHNT and YYREEE (reference sequence). The V and J ends lost 0 bases and 3 bases respectively, with 9 bases between them. The CDR3 runs to 14 residues. CDR3 sequence (DNA): TGTGCCAGCAGCTTGGGACGCGGGGACACTGAAGCTTTCTTT. Protein product: CASSLGRGDTEAFF.

The CDR3 spells CASSPGTGDYYGYTF. For the CDR3, the DNA is TGTGCCAGCAGCCCAGGGACAGGGGATTACTATGGCTACACCTTC. The chain couples TRBV5-5 to TRBJ1-2; TRBD1 matches 10 bases. V shed 4 bases and J 3 bases; nucleotides not matched to a gene: 6. The CDR3 is 15 residues long. The germline CDR1 and CDR2 sequences are SGHKS and YYEKEE (reference sequence).

The rearrangement uses TRBV19 and TRBJ2-5; D is ambiguous. V dropped 5 bases and J dropped 5 bases, with 12 bases sitting between them. The CDR3 sequence is 13 residues long. In germline, CDR1 is LNHDA, CDR2 SQIVND (reference sequence). In DNA form, the CDR3 reads TGTGCCAGTAGTGCCGGAGACATGGAGACCCAGTACTTC. As protein: CASSAGDMETQYF.

This clone was seen only a few times. The gene calls are TRBV6-4 and TRBJ2-3, with TRBD1 matching over 10 bases. Germline V gene data show CDR1 as MRHNA and CDR2 as SNTAGT. V shed 6 bases and J 4 bases; nucleotides not matched to a gene: 7. The CDR3 contains 15 residues. The CDR3 bases are TGTGCCAGCAGCGACGGGACAGGGGACCCAGATACGCAGTATTTT. It encodes CASSDGTGDPDTQYF.

This clone was counted a single time. The chain has TRBV18 and TRBJ2-1, with 9 bases aligning to TRBD2. Germline values: CDR1 KGHSH, CDR2 LQKENI. The length of the CDR3 is 15 residues. V dropped 2 bases and J dropped 9; count of bases not matched to a gene: 8. DNA for the CDR3: TGTGCCAGCTCACCAAAGGTAGCGGGAGTGGCTGAGCAGTTCTTC. It specifies CASSPKVAGVAEQFF.

With regard to this clone: Sequence at one end of the junction differs from germline and may be a read error. Other DNA variants within this sample encode the same CDR3. The chain's CDR3 is CASSQDWHPTDTQYF. The CDR3 DNA reads as TGCGCTAGCAGCCAAGATTGGCATCCCACAGATACGCAGTATTTT. The chain has TRBV4-1 and TRBJ2-3; D not resolved. The CDR3 sequence is 15 residues long. Germline V gene data show CDR1 as MGHRA and CDR2 as YSYEKL.

Only one count was recorded for this clone. This chain uses TRBV7-9 with TRBJ2-5, with 12 bases matching TRBD2. J was trimmed by 4 bases and V by 2 bases; bases with no gene match: 2. The CDR3 runs to 15 residues. Germline V gene data show CDR1 as SEHNR and CDR2 as FQNEAQ (reference sequence). CDR3 in amino acids: CASSLRGLAGETQYF. The CDR3 DNA sequence: TGTGCCAGCAGCTTAAGGGGACTAGCGGGAGAGACCCAGTACTTC.

This chain connects TRBV7-2 to TRBJ1-2, with 7 bases fitting TRBD1. Germline assignment: CDR1 SGHTA and CDR2 FQGNSA. The CDR3 has 14 residues. V gave up 4 bases and J gave up 8 bases; unmatched junction bases: 10. The CDR3 nucleotides are TGTGCCAGCAGCTCCCCGACAGGGAGGGAGGGCTACACCTTC. It encodes CASSSPTGREGYTF. Drawing the rest from reference TRBV7-2 and TRBJ1-2, the complete variable domain is GAGVSQSPSNKVTEKGKDVELRCDPISGHTALYWYRQSLGQGLEFLIYFQGNSAPDKSGLPSDRFSAERTGGSVSTLTIQRTQQEDSAVYLCASSSPTGREGYTFGSGTRLTVV.

This chain uses TRBV5-6 with TRBJ1-3; no reliable D call. Between the trimmed V and J ends, which lost 3 bases and 0 bases, there was a span of 10 bases. The CDR3 is made up of 15 amino acids. Germline CDR1 is SGHDT and CDR2 is YYEEEE. The CDR3 loop is CASSSLRNSGNTIYF. The CDR3 bases are TGTGCCAGCAGCTCCCTTAGGAACTCTGGAAACACCATATATTTT.

The genes are TRBV12-3 or TRBV12-4 and TRBJ1-5; TRBD1 is a possible D gene (5 bases). The CDR3 length is 13 residues. V was pared by 5 bases and J by 4 bases, with 9 bases between. CDR3 sequence (DNA): TGTGCCAGCAGTGACAGATCGAATCAGCCCCAGCATTTT. It specifies CASSDRSNQPQHF.

The J gene is TRBJ2-7, the V gene TRBV30; D remains ambiguous. The CDR3 has 14 residues. V shed 1 base and J shed 1 base, with 11 bases lying between them. Germline assignment: CDR1 GTSNPN and CDR2 SVGIG (reference sequence). CDR3 sequence: CAWSARPGSYEQYF. For the CDR3, the DNA is TGTGCCTGGAGTGCGCGGCCCGGATCCTACGAGCAGTACTTC.

This clone turned up a few times. V and J are TRBV9 and TRBJ1-2; possible D gene TRBD1, 6 bases. The CDR3 contains 13 residues. V lost 6 bases to trimming and J lost 1 base, with 10 bases between them. CDR1 and CDR2 from the germline V gene are SGDLS and YYNGEE. The CDR3 bases are TGTGCCAGCAATAGGGACAATAACTATGGCTACACCTTC. Translation: CASNRDNNYGYTF.

The chain employs TRBV7-9 and TRBJ1-2; D gene uncertain. The CDR3 contains 17 residues. Germline CDR1 SEHNR, CDR2 FQNEAQ (reference sequence). V was shortened by 0 bases and J by 1 base, with 15 bases between the two germline ends. Here the CDR3 reads CASSLALVQRLNYGYTF. The CDR3 region has the DNA TGTGCCAGCAGCTTAGCGCTTGTACAGCGGCTTAACTATGGCTACACCTTC.

The rearrangement joins TRBV28 to TRBJ2-5; TRBD2 matches at 12 bases. Germline values: CDR1 MDHEN, CDR2 SYDVKM. This CDR3 contains 18 residues. The ends lost 7 bases at V and 2 bases at J; junction bases unmatched: 14. CDR3 sequence reads: CASKNLAGGLRGQETQYF. CDR3 DNA: TGTGCCAGCAAAAATCTAGCGGGAGGGCTTCGAGGACAAGAGACCCAGTACTTC.

This chain links TRBV28 with TRBJ2-2, with 9 nucleotides matching TRBD1. With 5 bases clipped from V and 6 bases from J, the junction kept 19 bases outside the gene matches. Per germline, CDR1 MDHEN and CDR2 SYDVKM. This CDR3 is built from 19 residues. CDR3 protein: CASSIPGQGPPRTSGELFF. CDR3 coding DNA: TGTGCCAGCAGTATCCCGGGACAGGGACCGCCCCGAACGTCCGGGGAGCTGTTTTTT.

The rearrangement links TRBV2 to TRBJ1-6; tentatively, D is TRBD1 (5 bases). The CDR3 totals 13 residues. Trimming removed 7 bases from V and 7 bases from J, with 11 bases in between. CDR1 and CDR2 from the germline V gene are SNHLY and FYNNEI. The DNA of the CDR3 is TGTGCCAGCACACTCGGACAAAATTCACCCCTCCACTTT. It is translated as CASTLGQNSPLHF.

This clone was seen a single time. The rearrangement links TRBV18 to TRBJ1-2; perhaps TRBD1 as D (5 bases). The CDR3 extends over 14 amino acids. Trimming removed 3 bases from V and 5 bases from J, with 13 bases in between. CDR1 KGHSH and CDR2 LQKENI come from the germline V gene. CDR3 DNA sequence: TGTGCCAGCTCACCCGATCAAGACAGTTATGGCTACACCTTC. It yields the protein CASSPDQDSYGYTF.

This chain uses TRBV9 with TRBJ2-3, with D perhaps TRBD1 or TRBD2 (6 bases each). Germline values: CDR1 SGDLS, CDR2 YYNGEE. The CDR3 loop spans 15 amino acids. V shed 0 bases and J shed 2 bases, with 10 bases lying between them. In nucleotides, the CDR3 is TGTGCCAGCAGCGTAGAACGGGGGCTCACAGATACGCAGTATTTT. Translation gives CASSVERGLTDTQYF.

The chain links TRBV12-3 or TRBV12-4 to TRBJ1-1; no reliable D call. V dropped 7 bases and J dropped 0 bases, with 9 bases sitting between them. This CDR3 is 13 amino acids long. The CDR3 sequence is CASTGNMNTEAFF. CDR3 in DNA: TGTGCCAGCACGGGTAACATGAACACTGAAGCTTTCTTT.

This clone has just a few counts. The V gene is TRBV9, the J gene TRBJ2-1; 9 bases are a match to TRBD1. The CDR3 has 15 amino acids. J lost 5 bases, V lost 2 bases, and 5 bases had no gene match. The V gene's germline CDR1 is SGDLS and CDR2 YYNGEE. The DNA of the CDR3 is TGTGCCAGCAGCGTGGGACAGGGTACGAACAATGAGCAGTTCTTC. Amino acids: CASSVGQGTNNEQFF.

The chain combines TRBV23-1 with TRBJ1-4, with D perhaps matching TRBD1 (6 bases). TRBV23-1 is reported as an ORF; its role is uncertain. This CDR3 is built from 17 residues. Trimming cost V 4 bases and J 4 bases, with 19 bases left between them. In DNA form, the CDR3 reads TGCGCCAGCAGTCGGGGCTCGGGACATCGTGATAATGAAAAACTGTTTTTT. This gives the protein CASSRGSGHRDNEKLFF.

This chain uses TRBV10-1 with TRBJ1-5, with D possibly matching TRBD1 (5 bases). CDR3 size: 16 residues. CDR1 and CDR2 from the germline V gene are WNHNN and SYGVQD (reference sequence). V was trimmed by 7 bases and J by 2 bases, leaving 18 bases between them. The CDR3 loop is CASNEHGGYGNQPQHF. The DNA for the CDR3 is TGCGCCAGCAACGAGCACGGGGGATACGGCAATCAGCCCCAGCATTTT.

This chain joins TRBV28 and TRBJ1-4, with 9 bases that match TRBD1. V was clipped by 2 bases and J by 6 bases; unmatched bases: 4. This CDR3 is built from 15 residues. Germline assignment: CDR1 MDHEN and CDR2 SYDVKM. Here the CDR3 reads CASSLEGQGHEKLFF. The CDR3 nucleotides are TGTGCCAGCAGTTTAGAGGGACAGGGACATGAAAAACTGTTTTTT.

This clone was counted a single time. V and J are TRBV18 and TRBJ2-1; D gene uncertain. CDR3 length: 16 amino acids. V gave up 0 bases and J gave up 1 base, with 10 bases separating them. CDR1 is KGHSH, CDR2 LQKENI, per germline. Here the CDR3 reads CASSPPAAPSYNEQFF. The CDR3 DNA sequence: TGTGCCAGCTCACCACCCGCGGCCCCTTCCTACAATGAGCAGTTCTTC.

The rearrangement links TRBV7-2 to TRBJ1-3, with D uncertain. V lost 4 bases and J lost 2, with 12 bases in between. Per the germline V gene, CDR1 is SGHTA and CDR2 is FQGNSA. The length of the CDR3 is 15 residues. In DNA form, the CDR3 reads TGTGCCAGCAGCTCCCAACGAGGGCCTGGAAACACCATATATTTT. Amino acid sequence: CASSSQRGPGNTIYF.

J is TRBJ1-1 and V is TRBV27, with D unresolved. CDR3 size: 15 residues. The germline V and J ends were trimmed by 0 bases and 5 bases, with 13 bases remaining between them. Germline CDR1 is MNHEY and CDR2 is SMNVEV (reference sequence). This chain's CDR3 is CASSLSTVLKTEAFF. The CDR3 region has the DNA TGTGCCAGCAGTTTATCCACAGTGTTAAAGACTGAAGCTTTCTTT.

The V and J genes are TRBV3-1 (or the pseudogene TRBV3-2) and TRBJ1-1; unclear D gene. The CDR3 totals 11 residues. Germline values: CDR1 LGHDT, CDR2 YNNKEL (reference sequence). V was trimmed by 1 base and J by 8 bases, leaving 5 bases between them. The CDR3 sequence is CASSQATEAFF. CDR3 DNA sequence: TGTGCCAGCAGCCAAGCAACCGAAGCTTTCTTT.